The source of this TCR beta chain is a study of blood T cell repertoires in COVID-19. At the level of the study: The samples span acute and convalescent COVID-19 from the United States, Italy and Spain.

Trimming at V came to 6 bases and at J to 3 bases, leaving 3 bases not matched to a gene. The germline V gene has CDR1 MNHEY and CDR2 SVGAGI. The CDR3 is 14 residues long. Only one count was recorded for this clone. Libraries were prepared by immunoSEQ multiplex PCR; TCRdb keeps only in-frame clonotypes and omits some of them. The sample lists fewer than 450,000 clones, around 90% seen once, with roughly 2% in the top ten. Participant ages covered about 18 to 89 years across 24 US areas. The clonotype originates from a woman in her 40s with acute COVID-19. The sequenced sample was PBMCs or T cells enriched from blood (not recorded which). The V call is TRBV6-5, the J call TRBJ1-4, with 8 bases that match TRBD1. The CDR3 coding sequence is TGTGCCAGCAGCTTCAGGGGGCCTAATGAAAAACTGTTTTTT. Translating it yields CASSFRGPNEKLFF.